The present entry profiles one TCR beta chain with its context. Other DNA sequences in this sample translate to the same CDR3. This specimen comes from a study of blood T cell repertoires in COVID-19. Across the study: Samples representing acute and convalescent COVID-19 were sourced from the United States, Italy and Spain. Sources were T cells, B-cell-depleted T cells, or PBMCs; the material itself was cDNA or gDNA.

Authors' processing steps: Amplified reference gene primers provided the basis for estimating nucleated cell counts. The method was immunoSEQ multiplex PCR; TCRdb's version includes in-frame clones alone and lacks a portion of them. From that table come the V and J calls and clone size; the DNA was used to work out D and trimming. The sample holds 400,000 to 550,000 clones, around nine tenths seen once. Looked up from germline, CDR1 is SGHTA and CDR2 is FQGTGA. Between the trimmed V and J ends, which lost 1 base and 3 bases, there was a span of 8 bases. This CDR3 contains 14 residues. The TCR originated in a woman aged 18 to 35 with acute COVID-19. The sequencing sample was made of PBMCs or T cells enriched from blood (not recorded which). V is TRBV7-3 and J is TRBJ2-3, with D possibly TRBD2 on 5 matching bases. This chain's CDR3 is CASSLNRGTDTQYF. For the CDR3, the DNA is TGTGCCAGCAGCTTAAATCGGGGAACAGATACGCAGTATTTT. Filled out from reference TRBV7-3 and TRBJ2-3, the complete variable domain reads GAGVSQTPSNKVTEKGKYVELRCDPISGHTALYWYRQSLGQGPEFLIYFQGTGAADDSGLPNDRFFAVRPEGSVSTLKIQRTERGDSAVYLCASSLNRGTDTQYFGPGTRLTVL.